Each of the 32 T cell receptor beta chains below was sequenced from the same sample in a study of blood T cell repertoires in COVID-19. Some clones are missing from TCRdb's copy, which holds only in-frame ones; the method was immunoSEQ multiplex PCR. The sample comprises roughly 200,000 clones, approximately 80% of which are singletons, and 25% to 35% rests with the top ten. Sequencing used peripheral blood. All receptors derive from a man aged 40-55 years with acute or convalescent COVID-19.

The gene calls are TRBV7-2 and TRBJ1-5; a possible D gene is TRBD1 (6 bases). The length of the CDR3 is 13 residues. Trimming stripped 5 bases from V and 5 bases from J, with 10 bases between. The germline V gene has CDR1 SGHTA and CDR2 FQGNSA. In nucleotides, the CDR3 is TGTGCCAGCAGCCGGGAGGGGGATCAGCCCCAGCATTTT. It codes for CASSREGDQPQHF.

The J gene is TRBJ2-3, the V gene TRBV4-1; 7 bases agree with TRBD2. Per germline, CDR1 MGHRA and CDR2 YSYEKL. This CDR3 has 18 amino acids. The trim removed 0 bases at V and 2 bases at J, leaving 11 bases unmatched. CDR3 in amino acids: CASSQDHQRGPSTDTQYF. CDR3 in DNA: TGCGCCAGCAGCCAAGATCACCAGCGGGGACCTTCCACAGATACGCAGTATTTT.

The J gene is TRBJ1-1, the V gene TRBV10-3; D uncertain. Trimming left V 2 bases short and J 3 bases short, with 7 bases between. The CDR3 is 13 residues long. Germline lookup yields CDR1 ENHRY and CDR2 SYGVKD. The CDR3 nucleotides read TGTGCCATCAGTGAGCTGGAGGACACTGAAGCTTTCTTT. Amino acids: CAISELEDTEAFF.

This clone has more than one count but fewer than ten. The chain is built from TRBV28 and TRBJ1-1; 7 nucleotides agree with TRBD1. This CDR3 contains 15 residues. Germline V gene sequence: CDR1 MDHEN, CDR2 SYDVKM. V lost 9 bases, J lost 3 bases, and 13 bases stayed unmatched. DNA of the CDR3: TGTGCCAGTACCCACCGTTTAACAGGGGACACTGAAGCTTTCTTT. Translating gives CASTHRLTGDTEAFF.

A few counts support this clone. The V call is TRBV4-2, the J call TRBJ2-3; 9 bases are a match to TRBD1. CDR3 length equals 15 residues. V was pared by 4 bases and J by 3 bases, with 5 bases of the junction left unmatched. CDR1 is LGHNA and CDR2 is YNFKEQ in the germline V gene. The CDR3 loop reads CASSRPGQGTDTQYF. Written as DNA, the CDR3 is TGTGCCAGCAGCCGCCCGGGACAGGGAACAGATACGCAGTATTTT.

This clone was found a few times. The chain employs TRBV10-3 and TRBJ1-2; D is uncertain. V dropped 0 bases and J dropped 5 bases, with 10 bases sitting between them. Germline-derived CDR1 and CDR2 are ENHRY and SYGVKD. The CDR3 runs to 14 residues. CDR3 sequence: CAISESSSRYGYTF. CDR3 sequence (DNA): TGTGCCATCAGTGAGTCGAGCAGCAGGTATGGCTACACCTTC.

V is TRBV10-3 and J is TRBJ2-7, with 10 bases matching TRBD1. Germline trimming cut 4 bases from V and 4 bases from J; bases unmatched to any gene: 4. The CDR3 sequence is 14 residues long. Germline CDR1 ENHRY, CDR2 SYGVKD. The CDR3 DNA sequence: TGTGCCATCAGTGGTAAGGACAGGGGGTACGAGCAGTACTTC. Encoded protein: CAISGKDRGYEQYF.

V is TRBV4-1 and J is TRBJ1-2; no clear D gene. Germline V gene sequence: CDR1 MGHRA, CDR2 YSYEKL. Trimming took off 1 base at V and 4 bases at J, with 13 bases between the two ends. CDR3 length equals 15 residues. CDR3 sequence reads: CASSQASPRSYGYTF. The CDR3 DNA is TGCGCCAGCAGCCAAGCAAGTCCGCGGAGCTATGGCTACACCTTC.

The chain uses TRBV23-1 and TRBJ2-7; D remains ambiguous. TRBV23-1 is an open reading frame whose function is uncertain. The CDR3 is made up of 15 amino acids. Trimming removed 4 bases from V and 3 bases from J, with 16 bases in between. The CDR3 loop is CASSRRPQRSYEQYF. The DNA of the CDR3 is TGCGCCAGCAGTCGAAGGCCTCAAAGGAGCTACGAGCAGTACTTC.

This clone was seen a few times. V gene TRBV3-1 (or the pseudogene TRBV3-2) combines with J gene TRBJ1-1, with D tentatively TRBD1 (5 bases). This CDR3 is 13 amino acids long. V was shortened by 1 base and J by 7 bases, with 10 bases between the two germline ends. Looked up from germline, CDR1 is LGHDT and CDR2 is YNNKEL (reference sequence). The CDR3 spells CASSQGRQGEAFF. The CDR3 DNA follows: TGTGCCAGCAGCCAAGGCCGGCAGGGTGAAGCTTTCTTT.

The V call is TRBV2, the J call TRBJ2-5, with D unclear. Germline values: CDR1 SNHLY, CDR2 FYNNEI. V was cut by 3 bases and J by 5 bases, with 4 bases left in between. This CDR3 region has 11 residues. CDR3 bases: TGTGCCAGCAGTGAGAGGGAGACCCAGTACTTC. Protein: CASSERETQYF.

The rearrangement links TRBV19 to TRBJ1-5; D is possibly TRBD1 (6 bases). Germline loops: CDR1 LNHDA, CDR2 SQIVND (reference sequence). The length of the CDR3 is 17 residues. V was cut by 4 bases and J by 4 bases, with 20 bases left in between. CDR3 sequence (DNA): TGTGCCAGTAGTAGGATAACAGGGACGATGGGGAATCAGCCCCAGCATTTT. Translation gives CASSRITGTMGNQPQHF.

The CDR3 bases are TGCGCCAGCAGACAGACAGGGAAGGATGGCTACACCTTC. Translating it yields CASRQTGKDGYTF. This chain joins TRBV10-2 and TRBJ1-2; 7 nucleotides line up with TRBD1. The CDR3 sequence is 13 residues long. Germline V CDR1 and CDR2: WSHSY, SAAADI. Trimming took 6 bases from V and 6 from J; bases not matched to a gene: 7.

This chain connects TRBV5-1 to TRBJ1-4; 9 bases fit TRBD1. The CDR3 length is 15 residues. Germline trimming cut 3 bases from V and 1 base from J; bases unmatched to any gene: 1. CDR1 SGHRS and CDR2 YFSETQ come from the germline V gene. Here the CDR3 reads CASSSTGGTNEKLFF. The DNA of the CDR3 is TGCGCCAGCAGCTCGACAGGGGGAACTAATGAAAAACTGTTTTTT.

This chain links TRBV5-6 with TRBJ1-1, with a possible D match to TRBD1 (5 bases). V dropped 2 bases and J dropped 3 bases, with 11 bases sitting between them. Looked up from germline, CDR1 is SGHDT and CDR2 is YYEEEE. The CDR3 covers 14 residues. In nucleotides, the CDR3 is TGTGCCAGCAGCTTCCAGGGAAGGGACACTGAAGCTTTCTTT. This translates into CASSFQGRDTEAFF.

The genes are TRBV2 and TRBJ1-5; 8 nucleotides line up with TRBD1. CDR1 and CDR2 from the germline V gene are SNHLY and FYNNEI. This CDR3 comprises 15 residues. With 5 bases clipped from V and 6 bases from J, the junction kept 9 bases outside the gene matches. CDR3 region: CASSPGQGRVQPQHF. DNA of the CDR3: TGTGCCAGCAGTCCCGGACAGGGTAGGGTTCAGCCCCAGCATTTT.

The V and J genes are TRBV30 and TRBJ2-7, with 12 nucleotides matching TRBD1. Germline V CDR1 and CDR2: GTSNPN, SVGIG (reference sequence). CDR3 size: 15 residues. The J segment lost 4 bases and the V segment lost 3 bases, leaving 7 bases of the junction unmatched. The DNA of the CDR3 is TGTGCCTGGAGCGCGGGGACAGGGGGCGGATACGAGCAGTACTTC. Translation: CAWSAGTGGGYEQYF.

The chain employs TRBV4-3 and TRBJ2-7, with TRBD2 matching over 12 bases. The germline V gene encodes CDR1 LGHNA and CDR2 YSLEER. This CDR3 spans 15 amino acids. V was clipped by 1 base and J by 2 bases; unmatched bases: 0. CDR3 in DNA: TGCGCCAGCAGCCAAGGGACTAGCGGGACCTACGAGCAGTACTTC. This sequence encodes CASSQGTSGTYEQYF.

DNA for the CDR3: TGTGCCAGCAGCTTTTGGTATGGGCAGGGGGGCAATCAGCCCCAGCATTTT. This encodes CASSFWYGQGGNQPQHF. This chain uses TRBV5-6 with TRBJ1-5; 7 bases agree with TRBD1. With 2 bases clipped from V and 2 bases from J, the junction kept 10 bases outside the gene matches. The length of the CDR3 is 17 residues. CDR1 and CDR2 from the germline V gene are SGHDT and YYEEEE.

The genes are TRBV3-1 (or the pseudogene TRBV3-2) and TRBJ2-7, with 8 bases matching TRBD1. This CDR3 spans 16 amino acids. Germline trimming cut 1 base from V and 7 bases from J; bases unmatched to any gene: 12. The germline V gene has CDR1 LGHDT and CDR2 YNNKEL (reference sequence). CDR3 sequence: CASSQGSGGLRYEQYF. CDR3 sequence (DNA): TGTGCCAGCAGCCAAGGCTCAGGGGGCCTCCGTTATGAGCAGTACTTC.

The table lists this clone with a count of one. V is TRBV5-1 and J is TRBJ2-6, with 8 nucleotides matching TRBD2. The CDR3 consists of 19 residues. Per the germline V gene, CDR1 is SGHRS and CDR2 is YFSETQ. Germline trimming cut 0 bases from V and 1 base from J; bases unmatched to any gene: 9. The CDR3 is CASSLGRLAGSSGANVLTF. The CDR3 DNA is TGCGCCAGCAGCTTGGGGCGGCTAGCGGGTTCATCTGGGGCCAACGTCCTGACTTTC.

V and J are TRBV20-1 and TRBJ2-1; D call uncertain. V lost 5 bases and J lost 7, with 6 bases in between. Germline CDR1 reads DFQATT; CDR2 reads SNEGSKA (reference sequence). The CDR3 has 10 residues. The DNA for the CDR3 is TGCAGTGCTTTGGAGAATGAGCAGTTCTTC. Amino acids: CSALENEQFF.

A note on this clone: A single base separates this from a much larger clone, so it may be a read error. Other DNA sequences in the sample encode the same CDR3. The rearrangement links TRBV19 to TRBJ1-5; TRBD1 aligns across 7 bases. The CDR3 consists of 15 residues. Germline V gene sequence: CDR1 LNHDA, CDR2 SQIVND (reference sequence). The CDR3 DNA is TGTGCCAGTAGTGACCGGGACAGTAGCAATCAGCCCCAACATTTT. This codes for CASSDRDSSNQPQHF. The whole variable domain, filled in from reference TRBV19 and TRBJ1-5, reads DGGITQSPKYLFRKEGQNVTLSCEQNLNHDAMYWYRQDPGQGLRLIYYSQIVNDFQKGDIAEGYSVSREKKESFPLTVTSAQKNPTAFYLCASSDRDSSNQPQHFGDGTRLSIL.

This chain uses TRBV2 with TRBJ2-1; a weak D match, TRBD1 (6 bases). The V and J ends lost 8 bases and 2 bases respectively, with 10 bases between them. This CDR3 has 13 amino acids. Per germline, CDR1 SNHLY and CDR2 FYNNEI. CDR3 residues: CASARGPYNEQFF. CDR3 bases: TGTGCCAGCGCCAGGGGACCCTACAATGAGCAGTTCTTC.

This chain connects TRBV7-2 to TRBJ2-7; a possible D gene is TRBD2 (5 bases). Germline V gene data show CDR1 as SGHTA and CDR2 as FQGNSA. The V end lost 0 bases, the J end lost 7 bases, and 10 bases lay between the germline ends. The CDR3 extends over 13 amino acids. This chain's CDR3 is CASSLAATGEQYF. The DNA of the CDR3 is TGTGCCAGCAGCTTAGCAGCGACGGGAGAGCAGTACTTC.

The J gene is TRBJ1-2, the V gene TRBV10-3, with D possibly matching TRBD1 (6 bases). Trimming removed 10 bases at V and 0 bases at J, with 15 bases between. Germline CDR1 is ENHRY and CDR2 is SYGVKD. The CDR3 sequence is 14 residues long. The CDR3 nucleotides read TGTGCCACCAAGGACAGCGGGACTAACTATGGCTACACCTTC. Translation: CATKDSGTNYGYTF.

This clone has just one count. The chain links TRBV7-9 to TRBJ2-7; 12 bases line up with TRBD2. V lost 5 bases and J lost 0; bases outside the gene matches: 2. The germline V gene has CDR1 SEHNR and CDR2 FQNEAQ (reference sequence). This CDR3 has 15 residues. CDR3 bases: TGTGCCAGCAGCCGGACTAGCGGGACCTCCTACGAGCAGTACTTC. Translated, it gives CASSRTSGTSYEQYF.

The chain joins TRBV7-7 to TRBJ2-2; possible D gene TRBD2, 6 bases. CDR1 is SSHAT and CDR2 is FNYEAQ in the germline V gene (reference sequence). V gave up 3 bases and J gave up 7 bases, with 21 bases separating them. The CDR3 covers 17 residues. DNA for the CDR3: TGTGCCAGCAGCTTTACCAGAGCGGGCGTGAGGAGCGGGGAGCTGTTTTTT. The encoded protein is CASSFTRAGVRSGELFF. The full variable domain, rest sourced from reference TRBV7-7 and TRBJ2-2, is GAGVSQSPRYKVTKRGQDVTLRCDPISSHATLYWYQQALGQGPEFLTYFNYEAQPDKSGLPSDRFSAERPEGSISTLTIQRTEQRDSAMYRCASSFTRAGVRSGELFFGEGSRLTVL.

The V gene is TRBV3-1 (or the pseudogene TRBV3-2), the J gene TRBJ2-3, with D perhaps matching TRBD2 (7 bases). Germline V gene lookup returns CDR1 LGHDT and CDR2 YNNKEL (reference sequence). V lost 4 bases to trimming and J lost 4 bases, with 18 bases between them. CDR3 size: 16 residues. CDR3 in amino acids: CASSRGGYPEADTQYF. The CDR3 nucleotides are TGTGCCAGCAGCCGGGGGGGCTATCCAGAGGCAGATACGCAGTATTTT.

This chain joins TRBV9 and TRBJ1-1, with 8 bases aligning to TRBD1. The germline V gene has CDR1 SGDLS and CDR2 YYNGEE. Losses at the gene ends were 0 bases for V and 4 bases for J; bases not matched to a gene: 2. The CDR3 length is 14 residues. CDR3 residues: CASSVGRGRTEAFF. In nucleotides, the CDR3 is TGTGCCAGCAGCGTAGGCAGGGGGCGCACTGAAGCTTTCTTT.

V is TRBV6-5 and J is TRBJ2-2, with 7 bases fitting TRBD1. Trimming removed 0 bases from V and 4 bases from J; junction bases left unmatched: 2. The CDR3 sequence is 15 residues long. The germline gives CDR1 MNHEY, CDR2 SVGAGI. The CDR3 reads CASSYSRGLTGELFF. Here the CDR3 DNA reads TGTGCCAGCAGTTACTCGAGGGGGCTCACCGGGGAGCTGTTTTTT.

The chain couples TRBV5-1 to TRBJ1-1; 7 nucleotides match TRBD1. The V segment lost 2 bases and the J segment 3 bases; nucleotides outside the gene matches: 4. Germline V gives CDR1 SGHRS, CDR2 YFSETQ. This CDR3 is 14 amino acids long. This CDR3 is CASSFQTGDTEAFF. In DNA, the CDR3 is TGCGCCAGCAGCTTCCAAACAGGGGACACTGAAGCTTTCTTT.